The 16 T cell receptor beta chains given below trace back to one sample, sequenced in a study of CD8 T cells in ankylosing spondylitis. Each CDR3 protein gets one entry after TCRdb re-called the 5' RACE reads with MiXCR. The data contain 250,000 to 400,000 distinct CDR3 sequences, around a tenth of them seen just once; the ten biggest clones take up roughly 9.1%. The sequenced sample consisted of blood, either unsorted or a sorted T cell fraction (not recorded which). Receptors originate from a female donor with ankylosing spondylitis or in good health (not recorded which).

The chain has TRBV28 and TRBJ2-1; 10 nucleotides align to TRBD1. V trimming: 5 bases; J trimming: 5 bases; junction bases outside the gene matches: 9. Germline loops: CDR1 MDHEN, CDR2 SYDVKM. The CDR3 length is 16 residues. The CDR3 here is CASSLSGTGVNNEQFF. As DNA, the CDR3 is TGTGCCAGCAGTCTCTCGGGGACAGGGGTGAACAATGAGCAGTTCTTC.

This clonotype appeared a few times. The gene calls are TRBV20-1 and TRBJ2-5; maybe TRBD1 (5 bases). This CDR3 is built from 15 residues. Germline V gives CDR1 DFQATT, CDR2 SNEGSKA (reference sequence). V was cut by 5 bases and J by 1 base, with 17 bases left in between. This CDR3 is CSAGPPQGFQETQYF. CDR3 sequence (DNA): TGCAGTGCTGGCCCTCCTCAGGGCTTCCAAGAGACCCAGTACTTC.

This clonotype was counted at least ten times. CDR3 region: CASSLEGFGNEQFF. In DNA, the CDR3 is TGTGCCAGCAGCTTAGAGGGTTTTGGCAATGAGCAGTTCTTC. J is TRBJ2-1 and V is TRBV7-9, with unresolved D. Germline CDR1 reads SEHNR; CDR2 reads FQNEAQ (reference sequence). The CDR3 extends over 14 amino acids. Trimming shortened V by 1 base and J by 6 bases, and 10 bases separated the two germline ends.

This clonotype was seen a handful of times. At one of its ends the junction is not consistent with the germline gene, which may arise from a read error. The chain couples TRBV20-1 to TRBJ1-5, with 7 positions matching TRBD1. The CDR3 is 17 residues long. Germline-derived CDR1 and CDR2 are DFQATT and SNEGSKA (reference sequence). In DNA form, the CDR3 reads TGCTGTGCTAGGTATAACAGGGGATTCTATGGCAATCAGCCCCAGCATTTT. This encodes CCARYNRGFYGNQPQHF.

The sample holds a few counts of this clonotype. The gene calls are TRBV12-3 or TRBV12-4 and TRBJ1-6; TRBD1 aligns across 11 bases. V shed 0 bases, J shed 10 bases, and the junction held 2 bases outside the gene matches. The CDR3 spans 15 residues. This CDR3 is CASSLARTGGSPLHF. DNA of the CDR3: TGTGCCAGCAGTTTAGCGCGGACAGGGGGCTCACCCCTCCACTTT.

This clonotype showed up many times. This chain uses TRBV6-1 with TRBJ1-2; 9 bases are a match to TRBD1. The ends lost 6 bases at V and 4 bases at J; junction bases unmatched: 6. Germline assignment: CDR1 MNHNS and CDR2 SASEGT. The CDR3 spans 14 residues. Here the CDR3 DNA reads TGTGCCAGCAGAAAGGACAGGGGAATCTATGGCTACACCTTC. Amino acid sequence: CASRKDRGIYGYTF.

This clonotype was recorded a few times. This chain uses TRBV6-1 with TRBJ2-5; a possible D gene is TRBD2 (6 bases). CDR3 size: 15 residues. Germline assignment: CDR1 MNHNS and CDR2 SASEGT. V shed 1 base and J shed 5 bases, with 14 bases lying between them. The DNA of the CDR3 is TGTGCCAGCAGTGAAGTGGGAGGACGACTGGAGACCCAGTACTTC. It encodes CASSEVGGRLETQYF.

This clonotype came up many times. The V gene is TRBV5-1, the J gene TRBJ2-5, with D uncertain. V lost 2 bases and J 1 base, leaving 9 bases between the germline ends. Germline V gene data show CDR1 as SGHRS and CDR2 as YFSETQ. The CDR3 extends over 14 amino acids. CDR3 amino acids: CASSFQPIQETQYF. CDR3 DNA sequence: TGCGCCAGCAGCTTTCAGCCCATCCAAGAGACCCAGTACTTC.

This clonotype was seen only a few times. For the CDR3, the DNA is TGTGCCAGCAGTCAGGGGCTTAGCAATCAGCCCCAGCATTTT. This codes for CASSQGLSNQPQHF. This chain links TRBV12-3 or TRBV12-4 with TRBJ1-5, with D maybe TRBD1 (6 bases). The CDR3 has 14 amino acids. V gave up 5 bases and J gave up 0 bases, with 8 bases separating them.

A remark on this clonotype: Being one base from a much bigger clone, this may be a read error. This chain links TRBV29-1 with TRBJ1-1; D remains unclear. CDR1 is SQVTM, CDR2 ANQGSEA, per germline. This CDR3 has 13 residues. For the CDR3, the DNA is TGCAGCGTTTCCGACAACATGAACACTGAAGCTCTCTTT. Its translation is CSVSDNMNTEALF.

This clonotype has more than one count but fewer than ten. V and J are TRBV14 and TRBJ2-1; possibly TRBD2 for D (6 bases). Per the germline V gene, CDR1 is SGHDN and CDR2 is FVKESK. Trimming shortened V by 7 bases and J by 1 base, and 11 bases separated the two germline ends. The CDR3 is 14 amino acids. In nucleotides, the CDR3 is TGTGCCAGCAAAGGTGCGGGGTCCTACAATGAGCAGTTCTTC. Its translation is CASKGAGSYNEQFF.

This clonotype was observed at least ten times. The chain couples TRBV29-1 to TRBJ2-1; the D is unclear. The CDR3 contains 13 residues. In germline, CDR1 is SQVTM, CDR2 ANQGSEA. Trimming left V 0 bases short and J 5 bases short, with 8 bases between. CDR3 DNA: TGCAGCGTTGAAGAGGGATGGGACAATGAGCAGTTCTTC. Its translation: CSVEEGWDNEQFF.

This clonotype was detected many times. CDR3 sequence: CASSLRTGGNYEQYF. In nucleotides, the CDR3 is TGCGCCAGCAGCTTGAGGACAGGGGGCAATTACGAGCAGTACTTC. The V gene is TRBV5-1, the J gene TRBJ2-7, with 11 bases lining up with TRBD1. From germline, CDR1 is SGHRS and CDR2 YFSETQ. This CDR3 has 15 residues. V was pared by 1 base and J by 4 bases, with 4 bases of the junction left unmatched.

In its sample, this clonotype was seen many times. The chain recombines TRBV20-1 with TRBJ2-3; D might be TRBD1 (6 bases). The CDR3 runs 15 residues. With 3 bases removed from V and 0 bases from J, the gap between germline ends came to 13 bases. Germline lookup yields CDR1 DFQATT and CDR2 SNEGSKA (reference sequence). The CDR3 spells CSASPEQGSTDTQYF. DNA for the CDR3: TGCAGTGCTAGCCCTGAGCAGGGGAGCACAGATACGCAGTATTTT.

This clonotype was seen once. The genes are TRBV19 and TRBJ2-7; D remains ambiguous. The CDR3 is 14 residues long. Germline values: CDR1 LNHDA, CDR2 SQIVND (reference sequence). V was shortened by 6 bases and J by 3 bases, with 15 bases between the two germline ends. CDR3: CASSTVLSLYEQYF. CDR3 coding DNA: TGTGCCAGTAGCACTGTACTTAGTCTCTACGAGCAGTACTTC.

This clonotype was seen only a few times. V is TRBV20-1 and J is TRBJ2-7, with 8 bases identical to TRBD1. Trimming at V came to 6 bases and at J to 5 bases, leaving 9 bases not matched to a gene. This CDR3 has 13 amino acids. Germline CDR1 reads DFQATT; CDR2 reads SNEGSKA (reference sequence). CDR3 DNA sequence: TGCAGTGCCCGGCGGACAGGGCTACACGAGCAGTACTTC. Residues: CSARRTGLHEQYF.